The T cell receptor beta chain under discussion was sequenced for a study of OX40 agonist ivuxolimab in advanced cancers. Study observations and caveats: Among the nonresponders, some also had low normalized T-cell clonal expansion. It was not determined which antigens were specifically recognized by the peripheral T cells that had undergone clonal expansion. There was clonal expansion of CD4+ and CD8+ blood T cells by week 6 at 0.1 to 3.0 mg/kg.

Assay: immunoSEQ multiplex PCR; the TCRdb copy retains only in-frame clones and omits some. The sample has 98,000 or so clones, about 86% seen once. The CDR3 extends over 16 amino acids. Germline lookup yields CDR1 SGHNT and CDR2 YYREEE (reference sequence). V dropped 5 bases and J dropped 0 bases, with 16 bases sitting between them. To note about this clone: The antigen is undetermined.

This TCR came from an adult with an advanced solid tumor such as melanoma, head and neck, liver or kidney cancer. This chain uses TRBV5-4 with TRBJ2-3; possibly TRBD2 for D (6 bases). Sample: CD4+ or CD8+ T cells sorted from blood, taken in a trial of the OX40 agonist ivuxolimab. CDR3 loop: CASRKPGTPSTDTQYF. The CDR3 DNA is TGTGCCAGCAGGAAACCGGGGACTCCAAGCACAGATACGCAGTATTTT.